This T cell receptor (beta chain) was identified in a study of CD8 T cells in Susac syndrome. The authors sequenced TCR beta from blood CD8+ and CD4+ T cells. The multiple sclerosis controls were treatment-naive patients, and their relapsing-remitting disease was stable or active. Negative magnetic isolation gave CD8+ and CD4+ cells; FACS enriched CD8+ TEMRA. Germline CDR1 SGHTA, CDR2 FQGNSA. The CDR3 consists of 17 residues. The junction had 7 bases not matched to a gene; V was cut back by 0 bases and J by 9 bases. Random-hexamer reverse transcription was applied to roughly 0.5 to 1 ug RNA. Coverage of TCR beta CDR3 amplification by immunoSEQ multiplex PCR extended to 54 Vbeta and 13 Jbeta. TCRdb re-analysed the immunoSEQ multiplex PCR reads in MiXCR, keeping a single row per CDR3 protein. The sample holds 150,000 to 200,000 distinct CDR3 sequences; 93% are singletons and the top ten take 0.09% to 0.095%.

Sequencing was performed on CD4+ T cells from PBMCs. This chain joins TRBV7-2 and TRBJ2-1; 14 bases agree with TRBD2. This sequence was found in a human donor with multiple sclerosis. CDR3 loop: CASSLAGGLAGVTEQFF. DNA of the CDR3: TGTGCCAGCAGCTTAGCAGGGGGACTAGCGGGAGTGACTGAGCAGTTCTTC.